The entry that follows covers one T cell receptor beta chain sequence. Its binding antigen is unknown. The junction does not match germline at one end; this may be a read error. The sample originates from a study of human T cells and chemical hapten exposure (dated by TCRdb to the early 2020s). Regarding the study in general: For sensitization, 2% DPC in acetone was applied to a roughly 2 cm by roughly 2 cm area of upper inner arm skin. Weekly therapeutic DPC doses were additionally applied to the scalp of patients throughout the approximately 25-week study period. Patch testing was done on the upper back using Finn chambers containing 0.01% DPC, and results were scored after 6 days according to International Contact Dermatitis Research Group standards. The patient cohort, mostly female, included alopecia areata with under or over 50% scalp involvement, alopecia totalis and alopecia universalis. Libraries were pooled for sequencing, and per-sample TCR yields varied mainly because of small differences in library volumes within the pool. Peripheral blood TCR repertoire changes were tracked in vivo in alopecia patients during primary and secondary sensitization to the hapten diphenylcyclopropenone (DPC). Blood samples were taken from patients before sensitization (week 0) and at 2, 6 and about 24 weeks after DPC sensitization. For TCR sequencing, blood came from about 29 alopecia patients at anywhere from one to four time points (pre-sensitization, 2, 6 and 24 weeks).

The time point label, read with the paper, signifies: patch test 1, 2 weeks after DPC sensitization. The meaning of the sample's treatment or condition label: therapeutic diphenylcyclopropenone sensitization with weekly scalp DPC. At each patch-test visit, blood was drawn before the patch test was applied. To be eligible, patients had to be aged 18 to 70, diagnosed with alopecia and judged suitable for DPC therapy, while pregnant patients were excluded. Unfractionated whole blood was collected in Tempus Blood RNA tubes, and total RNA was extracted from that blood. The investigation overall reported the following: Repeated subsampling changed both the strength of the expansion versus patch-test correlation and the threshold at which the correlation became significant. Because every patient had alopecia, a presumed autoimmune disease, the patients' immune response might differ from that of healthy individuals. Compared with pre-sensitization or healthy control sets, expanded TCRs formed significantly more large CDR3 similarity clusters, which is consistent with antigen-driven responses. Patch test score was positively correlated with the number of PT1 expanded TCRs, with significance at thresholds 8, 16 and 32 but not at 4. DPC sensitization did not change the number of TCRs with a frequency above 1 in 1000, and there was no evidence of changes in global repertoire structure.

Libraries were made using RACE. TCRdb records NextSeq 500 as the sequencer. During library preparation, unique molecular identifiers were attached to individual cDNA molecules so that TCRs could be counted quantitatively and reproducibly. Each blood RNA sample was used to sequence both TCR alpha and TCR beta chains. Processing in the source paper ran as follows. Samples had a median of about 96,000 TCRs, with a range from roughly 23,224 to 750,000. The Decombinator software suite was used to annotate V, J and CDR3 in the TCR reads. Every sample was subsampled to the same number of TCRs (28,000) for the PS versus PT1 abundance plots. TCRs were defined as expanded if absent before sensitization and observed at least eight times at the 2-week time point. Using fastp at Q25 and MiXCR, TCRdb reprocessed the public reads and kept productive beta chains. For every CDR3 protein sequence, its rows merge into one entry that carries the most common genes and DNA. TCRdb, not the original authors, processed these V and J calls. The sample table contains 180,000 or so distinct CDR3 sequences; only one count was recorded for around 13% of them. Of the sample, 1.7% is held by the ten largest clones.

This specimen consisted of whole blood, obtained in connection with sensitization to the hapten diphenylcyclopropenone (DPC). The TCR originated in a young woman with alopecia areata. Some clones in this sample may be carry-over from other donors' samples.

The CDR3 is CASSRPSGNEVF. In nucleotides, the sequence is TGTGCCAGCAGCCGCCCCTCCGGGAATGAGGTCTTC. The rearrangement combines TRBV28 with TRBJ2-1; a weak D assignment points to TRBD2 (5 bases agree). Taken from cysteine to phenylalanine, the CDR3 has 12 residues. Left in the record is the CDR3 DNA by itself, 36 bases read in frame from the first base. CDR1 MDHEN and CDR2 SYDVKM are derived from the germline V gene.